The rows below give T cell receptor beta chains drawn from one sample of a study of cytomegalovirus exposure and HLA in healthy donors. Some clones are missing from TCRdb's copy, which holds only in-frame ones; the method was immunoSEQ multiplex PCR. Among about 130,000 clones listed, roughly 80% were seen once. The sequenced sample was PBMCs. These receptors originate from a man aged 18-30 years in good health and CMV-seropositive. CDR3s include the opening cysteine and the closing phenylalanine or tryptophan. The order of the fields is D gene, V gene, J gene, clone size, CDR3 protein, CDR3 DNA. D genes are given only for firm matches. Clone size, where shown, is once, few, many, or a class for clones that have expanded.

>TRBD1|TRBV28|TRBJ1-4|NA
CASSSDRGLGEKLFF
TGTGCCAGCAGTTCCGACAGGGGATTGGGTGAAAAACTGTTTTTT
>TRBD1|TRBV19|TRBJ1-2|once
CASSPTGVVYGYTF
TGTGCCAGTAGTCCGACAGGGGTGGTTTATGGCTACACCTTC
>TRBD1|TRBV19|TRBJ1-4|NA
CASSIGARTGPATNEKLFF
TGTGCCAGTAGTATAGGGGCTAGGACAGGACCAGCAACTAATGAAAAACTGTTTTTT
>NA|TRBV2|TRBJ1-5|few
CASSEEGSYQPQHF
TGTGCCAGCAGTGAGGAGGGCAGCTATCAGCCCCAGCATTTT
>NA|TRBV6-1|TRBJ2-3|NA
CASSEGTVSSTDTQYF
TGTGCCAGCAGTGAAGGGACTGTTTCTAGCACAGATACGCAGTATTTT
>NA|TRBV4-2|TRBJ2-1|NA
CASSQVGGYNEQFF
TGTGCCAGCAGCCAAGTCGGGGGATACAATGAGCAGTTCTTC
>TRBD2|TRBV7-9|TRBJ2-1|NA
CASSPEGAGHYNEQFF
TGTGCCAGCAGCCCCGAAGGAGCGGGGCATTACAATGAGCAGTTCTTC
>NA|TRBV7-7|TRBJ2-2|NA
CASRPSSGTTNTGELFF
TGTGCCAGCAGACCGAGCTCCGGGACAACGAACACCGGGGAGCTGTTTTTT
>TRBD1|TRBV7-9|TRBJ1-1|NA
CASSLQQGENTEAFF
TGTGCCAGCAGCCTGCAACAGGGGGAGAACACTGAAGCTTTCTTT
>NA|TRBV27|TRBJ2-7|NA
CASSLRGSHYEQYF
TGTGCCAGCAGTTTAAGAGGCAGCCACTACGAGCAGTACTTC
>NA|TRBV7-9|TRBJ1-6|NA
CASSLASTSSSPLHF
TGTGCCAGCAGCTTAGCGAGCACGAGTAGTTCACCCCTCCACTTT
>NA|TRBV7-6|TRBJ2-2|NA
CASSLRDTANTGELFF
TGTGCCAGCAGCCTGCGGGATACCGCGAACACCGGGGAGCTGTTTTTT
>TRBD1|TRBV30|TRBJ1-5|NA
CAWSRGQGLGRPQHF
TGTGCCTGGAGTCGGGGACAGGGGTTGGGAAGGCCCCAGCATTTT
>TRBD1|TRBV5-4|TRBJ1-4|NA
CASSLGTGFGEKLFF
TGTGCCAGCAGCTTGGGGACAGGTTTCGGGGAAAAACTGTTTTTT
>TRBD1|TRBV5-6|TRBJ2-6|few
CASSYRGPSGANVLTF
TGTGCCAGCAGCTACAGGGGTCCCTCTGGGGCCAACGTCCTGACTTTC
>NA|TRBV5-4|TRBJ2-7|few
CASSLGSRDNHEQYF
TGTGCCAGCAGCTTGGGGTCCCGGGACAACCACGAGCAGTACTTC
>TRBD1|TRBV30|TRBJ1-1|NA
CAWTLGTGMNTEAFF
TGTGCCTGGACTTTGGGGACAGGCATGAACACTGAAGCTTTCTTT
>TRBD1|TRBV11-3|TRBJ2-1|few
CASSSDRGRTYNEQFF
TGTGCCAGCAGCTCCGACAGGGGCCGGACCTACAATGAGCAGTTCTTC
>TRBD2|TRBV5-4|TRBJ2-5|NA
CASSFSGGALETQYF
TGTGCCAGCAGCTTCAGCGGGGGGGCCTTGGAGACCCAGTACTTC
>TRBD1|TRBV7-9|TRBJ1-5|once
CASQDRGSNQPQHF
TGTGCCAGCCAAGACAGGGGAAGCAATCAGCCCCAGCATTTT
>TRBD1|TRBV25-1|TRBJ1-2|NA
CASNPSPGQGNYGYTF
TGTGCCAGCAACCCATCTCCAGGACAGGGCAACTATGGCTACACCTTC
>NA|TRBV19|TRBJ2-7|NA
CAPSRGQAPCTRDSYEQYF
TGTGCCCCATCTAGGGGCCAAGCACCGTGTACTCGCGACTCCTACGAGCAGTACTTC
>TRBD1|TRBV27|TRBJ1-1|once
CASSLRTGYTEAFF
TGTGCCAGCAGTTTAAGGACAGGCTACACTGAAGCTTTCTTT
>TRBD2|TRBV2|TRBJ2-1|NA
CASSPWTSGPFGEQFF
TGTGCCAGCAGTCCCTGGACTAGCGGACCCTTTGGTGAGCAGTTCTTC
>NA|TRBV19|TRBJ2-5|NA
CASSPKLVPGETQYF
TGTGCCAGTAGTCCGAAACTAGTCCCGGGGGAGACCCAGTACTTC
>NA|TRBV6-1|TRBJ2-3|NA
CASSGGGFEEDTQYF
TGTGCCAGCAGTGGTGGCGGTTTTGAGGAAGATACGCAGTATTTT
>TRBD1|TRBV13|TRBJ2-5|NA
CASSLGAYRTGVETQYF
TGTGCCAGCAGCTTAGGCGCTTACCGGACAGGGGTAGAGACCCAGTACTTC
>NA|TRBV9|TRBJ1-1|NA
CASSVDGLRASVSEAFF
TGTGCCAGCAGCGTAGACGGGTTGCGGGCTTCGGTCTCAGAAGCTTTCTTT
>TRBD1|TRBV6-5|TRBJ2-7|NA
CASTTTGGSYEQYF
TGTGCCAGCACTACGACAGGGGGCTCCTACGAGCAGTACTTC
>TRBD1|TRBV5-1|TRBJ2-1|NA
CASSINFDRVGINEQFF
TGCGCCAGCAGCATCAATTTTGACAGGGTTGGAATCAATGAGCAGTTCTTC
>NA|TRBV4-1|TRBJ2-2|NA
CASSLTGSDTGELFF
TGCGCCAGCAGCCTAACAGGGTCGGACACCGGGGAGCTGTTTTTT
>NA|TRBV5-1|TRBJ1-4|NA
CASSLAEGVGEKLFF
TGCGCCAGCAGCTTGGCCGAGGGGGTAGGTGAAAAACTGTTTTTT
>NA|TRBV6-4|TRBJ2-2|few
CASSEAGADTTGELFF
TGTGCCAGCAGTGAAGCAGGGGCCGATACCACCGGGGAGCTGTTTTTT
>TRBD2|TRBV27|TRBJ2-2|NA
CASSLYSTGGIPGELFF
TGTGCCAGCAGTTTGTATTCTACCGGGGGGATCCCCGGGGAGCTGTTTTTT
>TRBD1|TRBV28|TRBJ1-1|NA
CASSYDRGLAFF
TGTGCCAGCAGTTACGACAGGGGGCTAGCTTTCTTT
>NA|TRBV18|TRBJ1-4|NA
CASSQTWDKSTNEKLFF
TGTGCCAGCTCACAAACCTGGGACAAATCAACTAATGAAAAACTGTTTTTT
>TRBD1|TRBV28|TRBJ1-6|NA
CASSYIRDSSYNSPLHF
TGTGCCAGCAGTTACATCCGGGACAGCTCCTATAATTCACCCCTCCACTTT
>NA|TRBV18|TRBJ2-1|NA
CASSPGPEEQFF
TGTGCCAGCTCACCGGGCCCCGAGGAGCAGTTCTTC
>NA|TRBV5-1|TRBJ1-1|NA
CASSLGGFPEAFF
TGCGCCAGCAGCTTGGGCGGTTTCCCTGAAGCTTTCTTT
>NA|TRBV7-2|TRBJ2-3|NA
CASSFDGGGTDTQYF
TGTGCCAGCAGCTTCGACGGGGGAGGCACAGATACGCAGTATTTT
>NA|TRBV7-2|TRBJ2-1|NA
CASSLATNGNEQFF
TGTGCCAGCAGCTTAGCGACGAACGGGAATGAGCAGTTCTTC
>TRBD2|TRBV5-1|TRBJ2-5|NA
CASSLASSGGEETQYF
TGCGCCAGCAGCTTGGCCTCTAGCGGGGGTGAAGAGACCCAGTACTTC
>TRBD1|TRBV7-2|TRBJ1-2|NA
CASSRTGNNYGYTF
TGTGCCAGCAGCCGGACAGGGAATAACTATGGCTACACCTTC
>NA|TRBV5-6|TRBJ1-2|NA
CASTPGSNYGYTF
TGTGCCAGCACCCCCGGGTCGAACTATGGCTACACCTTC
>TRBD1|TRBV9|TRBJ1-3|NA
CASSGPLTGKGNTIYF
TGTGCCAGCAGCGGACCCTTGACAGGGAAAGGAAACACCATATATTTT
>NA|TRBV2|TRBJ1-1|NA
CASSLQSTEAFF
TGTGCCAGCAGTTTACAGAGCACTGAAGCTTTCTTT
>NA|TRBV19|TRBJ1-5|NA
CASSINGGAPQPQHF
TGTGCCAGTAGTATAAATGGCGGGGCTCCTCAGCCCCAGCATTTT
>TRBD1|TRBV12-5|TRBJ1-5|NA
CASGLATGGEQPQHF
TGTGCTAGTGGTTTGGCTACAGGGGGAGAGCAGCCCCAGCATTTT
>NA|TRBV27|TRBJ2-7|NA
CASSLTPQGYEQYF
TGTGCCAGCAGTTTAACCCCCCAGGGCTACGAGCAGTACTTC
>TRBD2|TRBV2|TRBJ2-1|NA
CASRSRLAGGIFSEQFF
TGTGCCAGCAGGAGCCGTCTCGCGGGGGGGATTTTCAGTGAGCAGTTCTTC
>NA|TRBV7-9|TRBJ2-1|NA
CASSFPQMPNFHEQFF
TGTGCCAGCAGCTTTCCTCAGATGCCGAATTTCCATGAGCAGTTCTTC